The 24 T cell receptor beta chains presented below share a single source sample, sequenced in a study of blood T cell repertoires in COVID-19. TCRdb's table, derived via immunoSEQ multiplex PCR, lists solely in-frame clones and lacks some. The data show roughly 200,000 clones, approximately 94% seen once. Source material: peripheral blood. These TCRs come from a man younger than 40 with COVID-19, enrolled during active disease.

This chain connects TRBV4-2 to TRBJ2-3; 13 bases line up with TRBD2. V dropped 0 bases and J dropped 4; count of bases not matched to a gene: 4. In germline, CDR1 is LGHNA, CDR2 YNFKEQ. The CDR3 runs to 17 residues. This chain's CDR3 is CASSQDLTSGGADTQYF. The CDR3 nucleotides read TGTGCCAGCAGCCAAGATCTCACTAGCGGGGGGGCAGATACGCAGTATTTT.

J is TRBJ1-5 and V is TRBV5-1; D is perhaps TRBD1 (6 bases). The CDR3 spans 16 residues. V was shortened by 0 bases and J by 7 bases, with 17 bases between the two germline ends. Germline values: CDR1 SGHRS, CDR2 YFSETQ. The CDR3 DNA reads as TGCGCCAGCAGCTTGGATGGCAGGGGATCGGGGCAGCCCCAGCATTTT. This sequence encodes CASSLDGRGSGQPQHF.

The chain recombines TRBV7-9 with TRBJ1-1; D possibly corresponds to TRBD1 (6 bases). This CDR3 comprises 17 residues. Germline values: CDR1 SEHNR, CDR2 FQNEAQ (reference sequence). The V and J ends lost 2 bases and 0 bases respectively, with 16 bases between them. The CDR3 DNA reads as TGTGCCAGCAGCTTAACCGGGACAAGACTGATGAACACTGAAGCTTTCTTT. This codes for CASSLTGTRLMNTEAFF. The full variable domain, in which reference TRBV7-9 and TRBJ1-1 provide the parts outside the CDR3, is DTGVSQNPRHKITKRGQNVTFRCDPISEHNRLYWYRQTLGQGPEFLTYFQNEAQLEKSRLLSDRFSAERPKGSFSTLEIQRTEQGDSAMYLCASSLTGTRLMNTEAFFGQGTRLTVV.

A single count supports this clone. The CDR3 reads CASSLGPAGANVLTF. CDR3 coding DNA: TGTGCCAGCAGCTTAGGGCCTGCTGGGGCCAACGTCCTGACTTTC. V usage is TRBV11-2 and J usage is TRBJ2-6; D gene unclear. Trimming took off 1 base at V and 2 bases at J, with 6 bases between the two ends. In germline, CDR1 is SGHAT, CDR2 FQNNGV. The CDR3 runs to 15 residues.

J is TRBJ1-2 and V is TRBV12-3 or TRBV12-4; no clear D gene. CDR3 length equals 12 residues. The V end lost 2 bases, the J end lost 4 bases, and 5 bases lay between the germline ends. The CDR3 spells CASSLSTYGYTF. The DNA of the CDR3 is TGTGCCAGCAGTTTAAGCACCTATGGCTACACCTTC.

V and J are TRBV6-5 and TRBJ1-2, with TRBD1 identical over 7 bases. Losses at the gene ends were 2 bases for V and 7 bases for J; bases not matched to a gene: 7. CDR1 is MNHEY and CDR2 is SVGAGI in the germline V gene. The CDR3 has 14 amino acids. In DNA, the CDR3 is TGTGCCAGCAGTTACGTTCAGGGGGGTGTTGGCTACACCTTC. Its translation is CASSYVQGGVGYTF.

This chain connects TRBV20-1 to TRBJ1-2, with D possibly TRBD1 on 6 matching bases. CDR1 and CDR2 from the germline V gene are DFQATT and SNEGSKA (reference sequence). CDR3 length: 11 residues. Trimming stripped 1 base from V and 8 bases from J, with 8 bases between. The CDR3 reads CSARAGQGYTF. The CDR3 DNA sequence: TGCAGTGCTAGAGCCGGACAGGGCTACACCTTC.

J is TRBJ1-4 and V is TRBV4-1; 7 bases line up with TRBD1. The junction had 6 bases not matched to a gene; V was cut back by 4 bases and J by 7 bases. CDR3 length equals 14 residues. Per germline, CDR1 MGHRA and CDR2 YSYEKL. CDR3 bases: TGCGCCAGCAGCCTCCTTTACAGGGGTGAAAAACTGTTTTTT. This sequence encodes CASSLLYRGEKLFF.

V is TRBV10-2 and J is TRBJ1-2; D may be TRBD1 (5 bases). V lost 3 bases and J lost 0, with 11 bases in between. The CDR3 has 15 amino acids. Per germline, CDR1 WSHSY and CDR2 SAAADI. For the CDR3, the DNA is TGCGCCAGCAGTGAACCTGGACAAACTAACTATGGCTACACCTTC. As protein: CASSEPGQTNYGYTF.

The chain recombines TRBV5-1 with TRBJ2-7; 10 bases agree with TRBD1. With 0 bases clipped from V and 2 bases from J, the junction kept 2 bases outside the gene matches. The CDR3 contains 15 residues. Germline V gene sequence: CDR1 SGHRS, CDR2 YFSETQ. CDR3 amino acids: CASSLEGQGTYEQYF. The DNA for the CDR3 is TGCGCCAGCAGCTTGGAGGGACAGGGGACCTACGAGCAGTACTTC. Based on the CDR3 plus reference TRBV5-1 and TRBJ2-7, the full variable domain is KAGVTQTPRYLIKTRGQQVTLSCSPISGHRSVSWYQQTPGQGLQFLFEYFSETQRNKGNFPGRFSGRQFSNSRSEMNVSTLELGDSALYLCASSLEGQGTYEQYFGPGTRLTVT.

This clone appeared once. The chain couples TRBV5-4 to TRBJ1-4, with a weak D call TRBD1 (5 bases). Deletions cut 0 bases from V and 7 bases from J, with 7 bases between. The CDR3 length is 13 residues. Germline V gene sequence: CDR1 SGHNT, CDR2 YYREEE (reference sequence). As DNA, the CDR3 is TGTGCCAGCAGCTTGGCAGGGTCTGAAAAACTGTTTTTT. Encoded protein: CASSLAGSEKLFF.

The V call is TRBV19, the J call TRBJ1-3; 8 bases align to TRBD1. CDR1 LNHDA and CDR2 SQIVND come from the germline V gene (reference sequence). V was clipped by 6 bases and J by 0 bases; unmatched bases: 13. The CDR3 is made up of 18 amino acids. This CDR3 is CASSDRTGIPLSGNTIYF. CDR3 nucleotides: TGTGCCAGTAGCGACCGGACAGGGATACCCCTCTCTGGAAACACCATATATTTT.

V usage is TRBV13 and J usage is TRBJ1-3; D call uncertain. Between the trimmed V and J ends, which lost 2 bases and 0 bases, there was a span of 14 bases. CDR3 length equals 17 residues. Germline V gene lookup returns CDR1 PRHDT and CDR2 FYEKMQ (reference sequence). CDR3 amino acids: CASSLTVGDSSGNTIYF. Here the CDR3 DNA reads TGTGCCAGCAGCTTAACTGTCGGAGACTCCTCTGGAAACACCATATATTTT. Full variable domain (outside the CDR3, taken from reference TRBV13 and TRBJ1-3): AAGVIQSPRHLIKEKRETATLKCYPIPRHDTVYWYQQGPGQDPQFLISFYEKMQSDKGSIPDRFSAQQFSDYHSELNMSSLELGDSALYFCASSLTVGDSSGNTIYFGEGSWLTVV.

V usage is TRBV13 and J usage is TRBJ2-5; maybe TRBD1 (5 bases). The CDR3 runs to 13 residues. V lost 5 bases and J lost 4, with 11 bases in between. Germline CDR1 and CDR2: PRHDT and FYEKMQ (reference sequence). The CDR3 region is CASSQPGLETQYF. In DNA, the CDR3 is TGTGCCAGCAGCCAACCAGGGTTAGAGACCCAGTACTTC.

V usage is TRBV19 and J usage is TRBJ2-2; D ambiguous. Germline CDR1 is LNHDA and CDR2 is SQIVND (reference sequence). Trimming took 6 bases from V and 6 from J, leaving 11 bases between them. The CDR3 spans 13 residues. The CDR3 here is CASRYPGAGELFF. Here the CDR3 DNA reads TGTGCCAGTAGGTATCCCGGAGCCGGGGAGCTGTTTTTT.

The rearrangement links TRBV30 to TRBJ2-7; weak D call: TRBD1 (5 bases). Trimming left V 2 bases short and J 0 bases short, with 8 bases between. This CDR3 contains 13 residues. Germline CDR1 reads GTSNPN; CDR2 reads SVGIG (reference sequence). The CDR3 nucleotides are TGTGCCTGGAGTAGGGGAAACTCCTACGAGCAGTACTTC. Its translation: CAWSRGNSYEQYF.

The chain links TRBV25-1 to TRBJ1-2; D might be TRBD1 (5 bases). This CDR3 has 13 amino acids. The germline V gene has CDR1 MGHDK and CDR2 SYGVNS. The V end was cut by 4 bases, the J end by 4 bases, with 10 bases between. The CDR3 sequence: CASSGGDVYGYTF. In nucleotides, the CDR3 is TGTGCCAGCAGTGGGGGGGACGTCTATGGCTACACCTTC.

The V and J genes are TRBV5-4 and TRBJ1-3, with D tentatively TRBD1 (6 bases). Trimming shortened V by 1 base and J by 0 bases, and 8 bases separated the two germline ends. The CDR3 extends over 15 amino acids. Germline CDR1 SGHNT, CDR2 YYREEE (reference sequence). The CDR3 nucleotides are TGTGCCAGCAGCTTGACAGGGACCTCTGGAAACACCATATATTTT. Protein sequence: CASSLTGTSGNTIYF.

The V call is TRBV6-5, the J call TRBJ1-1; D gene uncertain. V was shortened by 5 bases and J by 3 bases, with 10 bases between the two germline ends. Per the germline V gene, CDR1 is MNHEY and CDR2 is SVGAGI. This CDR3 spans 13 amino acids. The CDR3 here is CASSLQMDTEAFF. The CDR3 region has the DNA TGTGCCAGCAGTCTCCAGATGGACACTGAAGCTTTCTTT.

The chain has TRBV29-1 and TRBJ2-7; D might be TRBD1 (5 bases). The CDR3 is 13 residues long. The germline V gene has CDR1 SQVTM and CDR2 ANQGSEA. V was clipped by 1 base and J by 6 bases, with 13 bases between them. CDR3 sequence reads: CSVEGQPPGEQYF. The CDR3 DNA reads as TGCAGCGTTGAAGGACAGCCTCCGGGCGAGCAGTACTTC.

J is TRBJ2-5 and V is TRBV19, with TRBD2 identical over 9 bases. CDR1 and CDR2 (germline): LNHDA, SQIVND (reference sequence). The CDR3 has 14 amino acids. Losses at the gene ends were 6 bases for V and 6 bases for J; bases not matched to a gene: 8. The CDR3 DNA follows: TGTGCCAGTAGCATTAGCGGGGGAAGCAAGACCCAGTACTTC. Its translation: CASSISGGSKTQYF.

The chain is built from TRBV4-2 and TRBJ2-3; D gene ambiguous. CDR1 and CDR2 from the germline V gene are LGHNA and YNFKEQ. This CDR3 spans 15 amino acids. The ends were cut back, 0 bases at V and 2 bases at J, with 9 bases in the middle. The CDR3: CASSQDTAHTDTQYF. In DNA, the CDR3 is TGTGCCAGCAGCCAAGATACAGCCCACACAGATACGCAGTATTTT.

The chain uses TRBV5-1 and TRBJ2-7, with TRBD2 as a possible D gene (5 bases). Trimming took off 4 bases at V and 6 bases at J, with 14 bases between the two ends. Germline CDR1 reads SGHRS; CDR2 reads YFSETQ. The length of the CDR3 is 13 residues. The CDR3 spells CASSDGDRSEQYF. In DNA form, the CDR3 reads TGCGCCAGCAGCGACGGGGATCGGAGCGAGCAGTACTTC.

The CDR3 spells CASTTIQDTEAFF. The CDR3 DNA reads as TGTGCCAGCACCACAATCCAAGACACTGAAGCTTTCTTT. V gene TRBV21-1 combines with J gene TRBJ1-1; the D call TRBD1 from the table was never checked on the DNA. TRBV21-1 is termed a pseudogene. CDR3 length equals 13 residues.